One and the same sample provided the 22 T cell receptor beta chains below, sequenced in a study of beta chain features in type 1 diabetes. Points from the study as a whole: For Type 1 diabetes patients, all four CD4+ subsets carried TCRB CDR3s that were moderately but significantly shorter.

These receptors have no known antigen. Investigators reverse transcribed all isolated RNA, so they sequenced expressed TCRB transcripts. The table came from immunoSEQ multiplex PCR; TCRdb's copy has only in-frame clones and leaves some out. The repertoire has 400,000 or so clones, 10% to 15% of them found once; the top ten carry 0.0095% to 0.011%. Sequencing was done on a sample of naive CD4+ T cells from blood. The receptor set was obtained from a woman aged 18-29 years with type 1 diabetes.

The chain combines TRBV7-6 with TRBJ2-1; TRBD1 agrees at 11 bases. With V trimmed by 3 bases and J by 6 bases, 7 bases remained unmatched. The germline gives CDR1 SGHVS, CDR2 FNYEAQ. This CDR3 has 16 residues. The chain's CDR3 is CASSFTWDRGTNEQFF. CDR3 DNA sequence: TGTGCCAGCAGCTTCACTTGGGACAGGGGGACCAATGAGCAGTTCTTC.

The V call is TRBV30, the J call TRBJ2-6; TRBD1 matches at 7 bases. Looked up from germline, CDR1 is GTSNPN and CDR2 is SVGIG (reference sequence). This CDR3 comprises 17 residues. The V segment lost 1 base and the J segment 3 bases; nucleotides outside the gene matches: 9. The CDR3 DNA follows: TGTGCCTGGAGTGGCATGGACAGGCTAGATGGGGCCAACGTCCTGACTTTC. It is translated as CAWSGMDRLDGANVLTF.

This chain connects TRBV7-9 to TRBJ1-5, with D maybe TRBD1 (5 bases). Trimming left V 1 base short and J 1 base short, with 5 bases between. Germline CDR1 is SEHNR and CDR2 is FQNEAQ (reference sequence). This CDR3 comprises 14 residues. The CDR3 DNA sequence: TGTGCCAGCAGCTTAGGACAGAGCAATCAGCCCCAGCATTTT. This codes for CASSLGQSNQPQHF.

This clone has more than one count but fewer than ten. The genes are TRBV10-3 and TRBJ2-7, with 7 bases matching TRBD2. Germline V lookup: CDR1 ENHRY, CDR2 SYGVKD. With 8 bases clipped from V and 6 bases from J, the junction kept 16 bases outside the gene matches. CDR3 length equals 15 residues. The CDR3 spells CAIGRRSSGGSEQYF. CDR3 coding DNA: TGTGCCATCGGCCGCCGTTCTAGCGGAGGGAGCGAGCAGTACTTC.

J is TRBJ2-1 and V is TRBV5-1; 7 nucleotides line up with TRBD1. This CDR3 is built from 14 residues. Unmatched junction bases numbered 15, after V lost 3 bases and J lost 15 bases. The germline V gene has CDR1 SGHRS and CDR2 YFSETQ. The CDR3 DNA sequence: TGCGCCAGCAGCTCCCGGGACAGTGGGGAGACGGCGTTCTTC. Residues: CASSSRDSGETAFF.

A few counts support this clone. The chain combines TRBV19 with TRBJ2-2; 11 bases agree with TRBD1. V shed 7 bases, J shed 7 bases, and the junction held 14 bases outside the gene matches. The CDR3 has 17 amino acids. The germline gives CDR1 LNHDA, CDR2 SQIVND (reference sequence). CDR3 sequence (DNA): TGTGCCAGTACCCACGGACAGGGGGCGGATTTGGTCGGGGAGCTGTTTTTT. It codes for CASTHGQGADLVGELFF.

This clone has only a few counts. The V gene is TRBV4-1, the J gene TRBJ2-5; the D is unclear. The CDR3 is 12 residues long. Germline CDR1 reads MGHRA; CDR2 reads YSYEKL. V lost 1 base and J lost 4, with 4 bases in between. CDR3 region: CASSQVAETQYF. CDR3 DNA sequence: TGCGCCAGCAGCCAAGTGGCAGAGACCCAGTACTTC.

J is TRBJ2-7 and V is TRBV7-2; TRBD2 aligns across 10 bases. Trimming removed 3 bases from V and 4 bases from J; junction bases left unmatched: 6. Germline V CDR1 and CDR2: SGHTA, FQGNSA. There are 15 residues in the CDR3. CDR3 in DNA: TGTGCCAGCAGCTTCCTAGCGGGGGACCTTTACGAGCAGTACTTC. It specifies CASSFLAGDLYEQYF.

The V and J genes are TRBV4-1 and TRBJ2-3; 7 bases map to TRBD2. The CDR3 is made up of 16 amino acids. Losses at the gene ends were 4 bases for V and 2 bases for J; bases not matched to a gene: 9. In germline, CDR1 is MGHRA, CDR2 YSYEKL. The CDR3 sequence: CASSLPTSSFTDTQYF. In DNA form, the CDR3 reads TGCGCCAGCAGCCTCCCGACTAGCAGCTTCACAGATACGCAGTATTTT.

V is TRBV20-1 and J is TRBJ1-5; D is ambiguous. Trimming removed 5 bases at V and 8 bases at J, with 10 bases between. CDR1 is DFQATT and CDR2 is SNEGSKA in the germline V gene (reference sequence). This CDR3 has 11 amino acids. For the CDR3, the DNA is TGCAGTGCTCCAGCCCAGGAGCCCCAGCATTTT. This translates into CSAPAQEPQHF.

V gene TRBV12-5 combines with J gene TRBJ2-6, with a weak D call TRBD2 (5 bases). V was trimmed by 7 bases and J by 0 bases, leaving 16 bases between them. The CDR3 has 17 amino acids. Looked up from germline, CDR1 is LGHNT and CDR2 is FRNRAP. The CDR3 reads CASAAGPQISGANVLTF. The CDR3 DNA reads TGTGCTAGTGCCGCGGGCCCGCAAATCTCTGGGGCCAACGTCCTGACTTTC.

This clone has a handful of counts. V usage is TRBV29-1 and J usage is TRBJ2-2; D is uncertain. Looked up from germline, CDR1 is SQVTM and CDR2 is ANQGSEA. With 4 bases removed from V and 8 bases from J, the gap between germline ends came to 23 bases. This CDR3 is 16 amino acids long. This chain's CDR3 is CSVGFLATAATGELFF. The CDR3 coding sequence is TGCAGCGTTGGGTTCTTGGCCACCGCGGCCACTGGGGAGCTGTTTTTT.

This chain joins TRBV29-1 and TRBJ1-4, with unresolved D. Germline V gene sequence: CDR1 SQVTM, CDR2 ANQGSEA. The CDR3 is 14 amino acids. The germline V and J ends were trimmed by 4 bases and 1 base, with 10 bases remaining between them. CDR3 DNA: TGCAGCGTTGCTCCTCACAGAACTAATGAAAAACTGTTTTTT. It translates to CSVAPHRTNEKLFF.

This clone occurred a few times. The CDR3: CASSPTGVFSAEQFF. In DNA form, the CDR3 reads TGTGCCAGTAGCCCGACAGGGGTTTTTTCGGCTGAGCAGTTCTTC. The rearrangement uses TRBV19 and TRBJ2-1; 8 bases fit TRBD1. Germline CDR1 reads LNHDA; CDR2 reads SQIVND (reference sequence). This CDR3 has 15 amino acids. The junction had 13 bases not matched to a gene; V was cut back by 6 bases and J by 9 bases.

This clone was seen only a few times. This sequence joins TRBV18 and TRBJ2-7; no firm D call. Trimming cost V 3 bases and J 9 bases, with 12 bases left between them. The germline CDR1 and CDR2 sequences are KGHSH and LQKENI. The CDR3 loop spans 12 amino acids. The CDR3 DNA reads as TGTGCCAGCTCACCCGAGGTGGTCGGGCAGTACTTC. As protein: CASSPEVVGQYF.

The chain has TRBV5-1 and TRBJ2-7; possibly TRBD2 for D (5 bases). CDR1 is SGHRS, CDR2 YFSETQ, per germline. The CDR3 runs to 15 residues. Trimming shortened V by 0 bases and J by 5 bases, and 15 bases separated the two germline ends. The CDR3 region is CASSLVGLANHEQYF. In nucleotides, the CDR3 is TGCGCCAGCAGCTTGGTCGGGCTAGCTAACCACGAGCAGTACTTC.

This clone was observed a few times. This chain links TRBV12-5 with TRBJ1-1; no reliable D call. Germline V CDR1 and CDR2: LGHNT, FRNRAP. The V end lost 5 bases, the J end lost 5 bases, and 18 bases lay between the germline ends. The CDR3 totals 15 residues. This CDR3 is CASGPEPPRVTEAFF. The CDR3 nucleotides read TGTGCTAGTGGTCCGGAGCCTCCCCGGGTAACTGAAGCTTTCTTT.

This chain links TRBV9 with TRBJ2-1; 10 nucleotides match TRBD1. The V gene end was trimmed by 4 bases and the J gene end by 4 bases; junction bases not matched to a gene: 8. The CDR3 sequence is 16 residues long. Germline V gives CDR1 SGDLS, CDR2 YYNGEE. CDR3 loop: CASSTRDRGLYNEQFF. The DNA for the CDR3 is TGTGCCAGCAGCACCCGGGACAGGGGTCTTTACAATGAGCAGTTCTTC.

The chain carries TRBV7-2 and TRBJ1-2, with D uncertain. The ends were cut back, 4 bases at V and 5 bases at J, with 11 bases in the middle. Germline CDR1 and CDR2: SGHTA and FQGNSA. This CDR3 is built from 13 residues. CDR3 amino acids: CASSSTYLYGYTF. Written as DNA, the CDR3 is TGTGCCAGCAGCTCCACGTACTTATATGGCTACACCTTC.

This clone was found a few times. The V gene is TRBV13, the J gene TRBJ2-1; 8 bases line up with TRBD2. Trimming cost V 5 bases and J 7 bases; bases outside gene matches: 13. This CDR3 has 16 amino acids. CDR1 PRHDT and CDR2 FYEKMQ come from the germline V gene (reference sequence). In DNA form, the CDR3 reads TGTGCCAGCAGCCCCCCTCTCTACGGGGGGGGGAATGAGCAGTTCTTC. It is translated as CASSPPLYGGGNEQFF.

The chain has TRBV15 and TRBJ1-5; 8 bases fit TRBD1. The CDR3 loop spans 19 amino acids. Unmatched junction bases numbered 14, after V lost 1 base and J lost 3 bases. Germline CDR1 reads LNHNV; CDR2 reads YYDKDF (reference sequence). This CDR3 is CATSRATQYRGRLNQPQHF. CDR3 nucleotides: TGTGCCACCAGCAGAGCGACCCAATACAGGGGGAGGCTCAATCAGCCCCAGCATTTT.

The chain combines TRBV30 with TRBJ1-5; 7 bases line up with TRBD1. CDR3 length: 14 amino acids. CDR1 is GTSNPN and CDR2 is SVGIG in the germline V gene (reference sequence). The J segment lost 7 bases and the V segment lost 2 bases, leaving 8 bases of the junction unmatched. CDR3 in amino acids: CAWSPDREDQPQHF. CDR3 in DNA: TGTGCCTGGAGTCCTGACAGGGAGGACCAGCCCCAGCATTTT.